The source of this T cell receptor (beta chain) is a study of blood T cell repertoires in COVID-19. Libraries were prepared by immunoSEQ multiplex PCR; TCRdb keeps only in-frame clonotypes and omits some of them. The data contain some 110,000 clones, around 84% of them seen just once; the ten biggest clones take up approximately 1.5%. In germline, CDR1 is MNHNY, CDR2 SVGAGI (reference sequence). There are 19 residues in the CDR3. Trimming took 5 bases from V and 3 from J; bases not matched to a gene: 15. The J gene is TRBJ2-1, the V gene TRBV6-6, with TRBD2 matching over 11 bases. Sequencing was done on a sample of peripheral blood. The origin of this receptor is a man between 40 and 49 years old with acute or convalescent COVID-19. For the CDR3, the DNA is TGTGCCAGCAGTCCCTACGCGCGGATAGCGGGAGGGTTCTACAATGAGCAGTTCTTC. It translates to CASSPYARIAGGFYNEQFF.